This entry features one T cell receptor beta chain sequence. The data are from a study of blood T cell repertoires in COVID-19. As for the study in general: COVID-19 samples from acute and convalescent phases originated in the United States, Italy and Spain. T cells, B-cell-depleted T cells, or PBMCs supplied cDNA or gDNA.

Per the study methods: Researchers report that nucleated cell counts were estimated from reference gene primer amplification. Assay: immunoSEQ multiplex PCR; the TCRdb copy retains only in-frame clones and omits some. V and J calls and clone size are copied from that table; D and trimming were computed from the DNA. The sample holds roughly 120,000 clones; roughly nine tenths are singletons and the top ten take roughly 7.9%. The CDR3 is 11 residues long. The germline CDR1 and CDR2 sequences are LNHDA and SQIVND (reference sequence). V was trimmed by 6 bases and J by 12 bases, leaving 11 bases between them.

This TCR was sampled from a man between 70 and 80 years old who had recovered from COVID-19. The sample comprised peripheral blood. This sequence joins TRBV19 and TRBJ1-4, with no clear D. The CDR3 coding sequence is TGTGCCAGTAGCGAGAATCGTCAACTGTTTTTT. Encoded protein: CASSENRQLFF.